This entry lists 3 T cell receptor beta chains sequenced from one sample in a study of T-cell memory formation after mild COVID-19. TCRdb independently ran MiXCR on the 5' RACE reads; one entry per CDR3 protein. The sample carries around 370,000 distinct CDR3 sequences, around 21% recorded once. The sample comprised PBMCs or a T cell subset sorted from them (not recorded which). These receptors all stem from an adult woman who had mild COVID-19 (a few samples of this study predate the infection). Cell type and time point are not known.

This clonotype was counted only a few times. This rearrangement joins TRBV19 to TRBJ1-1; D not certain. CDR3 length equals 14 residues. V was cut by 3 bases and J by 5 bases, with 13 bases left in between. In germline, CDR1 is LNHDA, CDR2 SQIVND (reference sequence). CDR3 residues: CASSMWHDSTEAFF. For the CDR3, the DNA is TGTGCCAGTAGTATGTGGCATGATTCGACTGAAGCTTTCTTT.

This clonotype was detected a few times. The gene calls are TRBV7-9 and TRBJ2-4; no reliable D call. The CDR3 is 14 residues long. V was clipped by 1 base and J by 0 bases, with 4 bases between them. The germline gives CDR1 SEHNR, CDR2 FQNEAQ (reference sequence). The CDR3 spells CASSLVPAKNIQYF. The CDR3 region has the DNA TGTGCCAGCAGCTTAGTACCAGCCAAAAACATTCAGTACTTC.

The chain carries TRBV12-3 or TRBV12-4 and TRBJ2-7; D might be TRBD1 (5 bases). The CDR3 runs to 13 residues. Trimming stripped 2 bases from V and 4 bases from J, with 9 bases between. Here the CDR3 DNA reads TGTGCCAGCAGTTTAAATCACAGGTACGAGCAGTACTTC. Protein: CASSLNHRYEQYF.